The 31 T cell receptor beta chains below all came from one sample that was sequenced in a study of early stage breast cancer tumors. Sequenced by immunoSEQ multiplex PCR; TCRdb stores in-frame clones only, minus some. This table has approximately 39,000 clones, roughly 70% appearing once. Sequenced sample: blood. The origin of the receptors is a person between 55 and 69 years old with breast cancer.

This chain connects TRBV5-1 to TRBJ1-2; perhaps TRBD1 as D (6 bases). V lost 0 bases and J lost 4, with 10 bases in between. The CDR3 loop spans 14 amino acids. Looked up from germline, CDR1 is SGHRS and CDR2 is YFSETQ. CDR3 bases: TGCGCCAGCAGCTTGGACAGGGCCCTCTATGGCTACACCTTC. Translation gives CASSLDRALYGYTF. The full variable domain, its missing parts supplied by reference TRBV5-1 and TRBJ1-2, is KAGVTQTPRYLIKTRGQQVTLSCSPISGHRSVSWYQQTPGQGLQFLFEYFSETQRNKGNFPGRFSGRQFSNSRSEMNVSTLELGDSALYLCASSLDRALYGYTFGSGTRLTVV.

The table lists this clone with a few counts. The genes are TRBV19 and TRBJ2-7; TRBD2 agrees at 12 bases. After removal of 4 bases from V and 1 base from J, the junction contained 5 bases not matched to a gene. The V gene's germline CDR1 is LNHDA and CDR2 SQIVND (reference sequence). The CDR3 has 16 residues. CDR3 DNA: TGTGCCAGTAGTAAAAGGACTAGCGGGACATCCTACGAGCAGTACTTC. Translating gives CASSKRTSGTSYEQYF.

The chain uses TRBV5-1 and TRBJ1-1; the D gene is possibly TRBD1 (5 bases). This CDR3 contains 13 residues. The germline V and J ends were trimmed by 4 bases and 1 base, with 8 bases remaining between them. Germline assignment: CDR1 SGHRS and CDR2 YFSETQ. In nucleotides, the CDR3 is TGCGCCAGCAGCAGGGGACCGAACACTGAAGCTTTCTTT. This translates into CASSRGPNTEAFF.

The chain is built from TRBV6-5 and TRBJ2-7, with TRBD2 identical over 11 bases. V was pared by 4 bases and J by 1 base, with 6 bases of the junction left unmatched. CDR3 length: 16 amino acids. From germline, CDR1 is MNHEY and CDR2 SVGAGI. This CDR3 is CASSSAGTSGSYEQYF. CDR3 DNA sequence: TGTGCCAGCAGTTCCGCCGGGACTAGCGGATCCTACGAGCAGTACTTC.

The chain combines TRBV30 with TRBJ1-4, with D hard to call. CDR1 and CDR2 from the germline V gene are GTSNPN and SVGIG (reference sequence). The ends were cut back, 5 bases at V and 8 bases at J, with 15 bases in the middle. CDR3 size: 13 residues. The CDR3, as DNA: TGTGCCTGGGCTGGGCGCACATGGGAAAAACTGTTTTTT. It encodes CAWAGRTWEKLFF.

The chain combines TRBV7-9 with TRBJ1-1; D uncertain. Trimming shortened V by 3 bases and J by 1 base, and 12 bases separated the two germline ends. The CDR3 spans 15 residues. Germline CDR1 and CDR2: SEHNR and FQNEAQ (reference sequence). The CDR3 sequence is CASSFSRLQNTEAFF. DNA for the CDR3: TGTGCCAGCAGCTTTTCACGGCTCCAGAACACTGAAGCTTTCTTT.

This clone was recorded a few times. The chain combines TRBV19 with TRBJ1-1, with D perhaps matching TRBD1 (5 bases). The CDR3 runs to 14 residues. The ends were cut back, 5 bases at V and 5 bases at J, with 15 bases in the middle. Germline V gene sequence: CDR1 LNHDA, CDR2 SQIVND (reference sequence). The CDR3 DNA reads as TGTGCCAGTAGTTTAACCGGGACTTCGACTGAAGCTTTCTTT. It translates to CASSLTGTSTEAFF. Full variable domain (remainder filled in from reference TRBV19 and TRBJ1-1): DGGITQSPKYLFRKEGQNVTLSCEQNLNHDAMYWYRQDPGQGLRLIYYSQIVNDFQKGDIAEGYSVSREKKESFPLTVTSAQKNPTAFYLCASSLTGTSTEAFFGQGTRLTVV.

This chain connects TRBV7-2 to TRBJ2-3; 8 bases fit TRBD2. The ends lost 5 bases at V and 1 base at J; junction bases unmatched: 11. The CDR3 extends over 17 amino acids. The V gene's germline CDR1 is SGHTA and CDR2 FQGNSA. DNA for the CDR3: TGTGCCAGCAGCGTAGAGAGAAGGGGACTAGGCACAGATACGCAGTATTTT. Translation gives CASSVERRGLGTDTQYF.

V gene TRBV7-2 combines with J gene TRBJ2-3; D remains unclear. The germline gives CDR1 SGHTA, CDR2 FQGNSA. V lost 2 bases to trimming and J lost 1 base, with 7 bases between them. CDR3 size: 14 residues. The CDR3 region has the DNA TGTGCCAGCAGCTTATACGGCCGCACAGATACGCAGTATTTT. Its translation is CASSLYGRTDTQYF.

The chain is built from TRBV29-1 and TRBJ1-2; a possible D gene is TRBD1 (6 bases). V shed 4 bases and J shed 4 bases, with 19 bases lying between them. The CDR3 is 15 amino acids. In germline, CDR1 is SQVTM, CDR2 ANQGSEA. CDR3 DNA: TGCAGCGTTGGAGGTGAAGGGGGACTTATCTATGGCTACACCTTC. This translates into CSVGGEGGLIYGYTF.

A few counts support this clone. V and J are TRBV9 and TRBJ1-1; D is uncertain. Trimming took off 6 bases at V and 10 bases at J, with 13 bases between the two ends. There are 11 residues in the CDR3. CDR1 SGDLS and CDR2 YYNGEE come from the germline V gene. The CDR3 nucleotides are TGTGCCAGCACCCCCGGGGTCGGAGCTTTCTTT. This translates into CASTPGVGAFF.

The rearrangement uses TRBV5-4 and TRBJ1-1; D unclear. This CDR3 has 13 amino acids. Germline assignment: CDR1 SGHNT and CDR2 YYREEE (reference sequence). V lost 2 bases to trimming and J lost 7 bases, with 12 bases between them. The CDR3 here is CASSLNGRGEAFF. In DNA, the CDR3 is TGTGCCAGCAGCTTAAATGGACGAGGTGAAGCTTTCTTT.

The chain uses TRBV6-5 and TRBJ2-6; D call uncertain. The ends were cut back, 0 bases at V and 2 bases at J, with 5 bases in the middle. Germline V CDR1 and CDR2: MNHEY, SVGAGI. This CDR3 has 15 amino acids. The CDR3 region is CASSYSKTGANVLTF. The CDR3 DNA reads as TGTGCCAGCAGTTACTCGAAGACTGGGGCCAACGTCCTGACTTTC.

The chain employs TRBV11-3 and TRBJ2-1; 12 bases match TRBD2. CDR3 length equals 14 residues. From germline, CDR1 is SGHNT and CDR2 YENEEA. Trimming at V came to 1 base and at J to 9 bases, leaving 1 base not matched to a gene. CDR3 protein: CASSLGLAGAEQFF. CDR3 nucleotides: TGTGCCAGCAGCTTAGGACTAGCGGGAGCTGAGCAGTTCTTC.

V usage is TRBV10-3 and J usage is TRBJ1-1, with D unresolved. V was pared by 8 bases and J by 10 bases, with 17 bases between. CDR1 and CDR2 (germline): ENHRY, SYGVKD. The CDR3 totals 12 residues. For the CDR3, the DNA is TGTGCCATCTCGGCAGAAAGCAGTGGAGCTTTCTTT. Encoded protein: CAISAESSGAFF.

The chain has TRBV9 and TRBJ2-7; D remains ambiguous. Trimming took 0 bases from V and 2 from J, leaving 6 bases between them. Germline lookup yields CDR1 SGDLS and CDR2 YYNGEE. The CDR3 loop spans 13 amino acids. The CDR3, as DNA: TGTGCCAGCAGCGTAGTTCCGGCCTACGAGCAGTACTTC. Translating gives CASSVVPAYEQYF.

The chain has TRBV5-6 and TRBJ2-5, with 11 nucleotides matching TRBD1. There are 15 residues in the CDR3. Germline loops: CDR1 SGHDT, CDR2 YYEEEE. V shed 4 bases and J 7 bases; nucleotides not matched to a gene: 9. The CDR3: CASSTDRGPRGTQYF. CDR3 DNA sequence: TGTGCCAGCAGCACGGACAGGGGGCCTCGGGGGACCCAGTACTTC.

This clone was recorded a few times. The chain links TRBV11-2 to TRBJ1-2, with a possible D match to TRBD1 (5 bases). V lost 6 bases and J lost 4, with 12 bases in between. Germline values: CDR1 SGHAT, CDR2 FQNNGV. This CDR3 is built from 13 residues. CDR3 nucleotides: TGTGCCAGCAGAGCGTCAGGGATCTATGGCTACACCTTC. Protein product: CASRASGIYGYTF.

This chain joins TRBV5-5 and TRBJ2-7, with 10 bases aligning to TRBD1. CDR3 size: 15 residues. Germline V gives CDR1 SGHKS, CDR2 YYEKEE (reference sequence). V lost 7 bases to trimming and J lost 6 bases; unmatched junction nucleotides: 13. For the CDR3, the DNA is TGTGCCAGCGCAGATCCGGACAGGGGGAGTGGCGAGCAGTACTTC. This gives the protein CASADPDRGSGEQYF.

This clone was seen once. V gene TRBV19 combines with J gene TRBJ1-5; perhaps TRBD1 as D (6 bases). Between the trimmed V and J ends, which lost 3 bases and 3 bases, there was a span of 12 bases. Germline CDR1 is LNHDA and CDR2 is SQIVND (reference sequence). The CDR3 runs to 15 residues. CDR3 protein: CASSITGKNNQPQHF. For the CDR3, the DNA is TGTGCCAGTAGTATCACAGGGAAGAACAATCAGCCCCAGCATTTT.

The table lists this clone with a few counts. For the CDR3, the DNA is TGTGCCAGCAGCCAAGAGGCCAGGGGAAGAACCGGGGAGCTGTTTTTT. Encoded protein: CASSQEARGRTGELFF. This chain connects TRBV4-2 to TRBJ2-2; tentatively, D is TRBD1 (6 bases). Germline V gives CDR1 LGHNA, CDR2 YNFKEQ. This CDR3 is 16 amino acids long. Trimming removed 0 bases from V and 5 bases from J, with 13 bases in between.

V gene TRBV4-1 combines with J gene TRBJ1-4, with 7 bases lining up with TRBD1. J lost 7 bases, V lost 1 base, and 6 bases had no gene match. Germline CDR1 MGHRA, CDR2 YSYEKL. The length of the CDR3 is 15 residues. The CDR3 DNA follows: TGCGCCAGCAGCCAAGCGGCAGGGGGTAGTGAAAAACTGTTTTTT. It encodes CASSQAAGGSEKLFF.

V gene TRBV7-8 combines with J gene TRBJ2-1; 9 bases match TRBD2. The germline V gene has CDR1 SGHVS and CDR2 FQNEAQ. The CDR3 spans 17 residues. V was pared by 1 base and J by 0 bases, with 4 bases of the junction left unmatched. CDR3 nucleotide sequence: TGTGCCAGCAGCTTAGTGGTTAGCGGGGGCTCCTACAATGAGCAGTTCTTC. The encoded protein is CASSLVVSGGSYNEQFF.

The rearrangement links TRBV7-8 to TRBJ1-1; D unresolved. Trimming took 6 bases from V and 0 from J, leaving 8 bases between them. The germline gives CDR1 SGHVS, CDR2 FQNEAQ. The CDR3 consists of 13 residues. The DNA for the CDR3 is TGTGCCAGCAGACTCACATTGAACACTGAAGCTTTCTTT. This sequence encodes CASRLTLNTEAFF.

The chain recombines TRBV5-4 with TRBJ2-5, with D perhaps matching TRBD1 (6 bases). With 4 bases removed from V and 4 bases from J, the gap between germline ends came to 17 bases. This CDR3 contains 15 residues. Germline CDR1 and CDR2: SGHNT and YYREEE (reference sequence). Here the CDR3 DNA reads TGTGCCAGCAGCAAGATGACAGGCTTCGGAGAGACCCAGTACTTC. Encoded protein: CASSKMTGFGETQYF.

V gene TRBV11-2 combines with J gene TRBJ2-5, with TRBD1 matching over 7 bases. The germline V gene encodes CDR1 SGHAT and CDR2 FQNNGV. This CDR3 contains 12 residues. Germline trimming cut 5 bases from V and 9 bases from J; bases unmatched to any gene: 6. The CDR3 reads CASSPLTGPQYF. DNA of the CDR3: TGTGCCAGCAGCCCACTGACAGGGCCCCAGTACTTC.

The rearrangement joins TRBV28 to TRBJ1-5; D possibly corresponds to TRBD1 (5 bases). The V gene lost 4 bases and the J gene lost 0 bases, with 7 bases spanning the gap. This CDR3 has 14 residues. Germline V CDR1 and CDR2: MDHEN, SYDVKM. CDR3 sequence: CASSYRSSNQPQHF. CDR3 DNA: TGTGCCAGCAGTTACAGGTCTAGCAATCAGCCCCAGCATTTT.

The chain couples TRBV6-1 to TRBJ2-7, with 9 bases matching TRBD1. The CDR3 consists of 14 residues. CDR1 is MNHNS and CDR2 is SASEGT in the germline V gene. The V gene end was trimmed by 6 bases and the J gene end by 3 bases; junction bases not matched to a gene: 6. The DNA of the CDR3 is TGTGCCAGCAGGGACAGGGGACTGAGCTACGAGCAGTACTTC. Protein product: CASRDRGLSYEQYF.

This chain connects TRBV7-9 to TRBJ2-7, with 9 bases lining up with TRBD2. The CDR3 covers 15 residues. The V and J ends lost 5 bases and 3 bases, in that order; junction bases with no gene match: 8. CDR1 is SEHNR, CDR2 FQNEAQ, per germline (reference sequence). The CDR3: CASSRGGRAFYEQYF. The CDR3 DNA reads TGTGCCAGCAGCCGAGGCGGGAGGGCCTTCTACGAGCAGTACTTC.

The chain carries TRBV5-6 and TRBJ1-3; TRBD1 agrees at 8 bases. CDR1 SGHDT and CDR2 YYEEEE come from the germline V gene. The junction had 2 bases not matched to a gene; V was cut back by 0 bases and J by 0 bases. The length of the CDR3 is 16 residues. Here the CDR3 reads CASSLGQGASGNTIYF. CDR3 in DNA: TGTGCCAGCAGCTTGGGGCAGGGGGCCTCTGGAAACACCATATATTTT.

This clone has more than one count but fewer than ten. The rearrangement joins TRBV2 to TRBJ2-4; D possibly matches TRBD1 or TRBD2 (5 bases each). V was trimmed by 11 bases and J by 5 bases, leaving 16 bases between them. CDR3 length: 13 residues. The germline V gene encodes CDR1 SNHLY and CDR2 FYNNEI. The CDR3 nucleotides are TGTGCCGGGGGACCGCCTAGCCAAAACATTCAGTACTTC. This codes for CAGGPPSQNIQYF.